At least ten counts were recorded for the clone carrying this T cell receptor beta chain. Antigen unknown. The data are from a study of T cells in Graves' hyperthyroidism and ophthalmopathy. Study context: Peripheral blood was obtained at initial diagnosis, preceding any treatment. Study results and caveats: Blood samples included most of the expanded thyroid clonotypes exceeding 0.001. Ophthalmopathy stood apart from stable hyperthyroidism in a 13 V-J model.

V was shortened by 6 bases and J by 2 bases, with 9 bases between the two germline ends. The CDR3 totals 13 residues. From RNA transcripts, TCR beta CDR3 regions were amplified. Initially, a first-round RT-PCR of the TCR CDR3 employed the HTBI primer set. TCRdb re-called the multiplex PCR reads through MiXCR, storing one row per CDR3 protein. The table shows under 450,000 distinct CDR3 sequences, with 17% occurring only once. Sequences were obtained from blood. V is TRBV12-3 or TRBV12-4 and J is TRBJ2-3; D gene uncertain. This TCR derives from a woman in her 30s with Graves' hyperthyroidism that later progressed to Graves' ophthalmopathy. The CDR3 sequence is CASRTQNTDTQYF. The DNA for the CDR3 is TGTGCCAGCAGGACTCAAAACACAGATACGCAGTATTTT.